This is a list of T cell receptor beta chains from one sample in a study of T cell changes during pregnancy in multiple sclerosis. Assay used: immunoSEQ multiplex PCR; TCRdb lists only in-frame clones, some missing. This table has 45,000 to 55,000 clones, almost 90% appearing once. Sequenced here: peripheral blood, sampled in the first trimester of pregnancy. The receptor set was obtained from a female donor in good health, enrolled as a control in a pregnancy study. Each CDR3 is given with its conserved first and last residue. D genes are given only for firm matches. The size entry is marked missing in some rows and otherwise reads once, few, many or a size class.

size: once
J: TRBJ2-1
V: TRBV7-3
D: TRBD2
DNA: TGTGCCAGCAGCATGACTAGCGACAATGAGCAGTTCTTC
CDR3: CASSMTSDNEQFF

size: -
J: TRBJ1-2
V: TRBV29-1
D: TRBD1
DNA: TGCAGCGTCGACAGGGAAAGGTCCCCAGGTGCTGGCTACACCTTC
CDR3: CSVDRERSPGAGYTF

size: -
J: TRBJ1-4
V: TRBV6-5
D: -
DNA: TGTGCCAGCAGTTACGTTCCGCGGGGGGCTAATGAAAAACTGTTTTTT
CDR3: CASSYVPRGANEKLFF

size: few
J: TRBJ1-2
V: TRBV28
D: TRBD1
DNA: TGTGCCAGCAGTCAACCGACGCTCGCCGGGACAGGGATTAACTATGGCTACACCTTC
CDR3: CASSQPTLAGTGINYGYTF

size: -
J: TRBJ1-5
V: TRBV28
D: -
DNA: TGTGCCAGCAGTCCTCCCCTAGGCAGGGGTAGCAATCAGCCCCAGCATTTT
CDR3: CASSPPLGRGSNQPQHF

size: -
J: TRBJ2-5
V: TRBV7-2
D: TRBD2
DNA: TGTGCCAGCAGCTTATCTTCGGGAGGGCTCGGGACCCAGTACTTC
CDR3: CASSLSSGGLGTQYF

size: -
J: TRBJ2-1
V: TRBV28
D: -
DNA: TGTGCCAGCCTCACAGGGCAAGACAATGAGCAGTTCTTC
CDR3: CASLTGQDNEQFF

size: -
J: TRBJ1-2
V: TRBV19
D: TRBD1
DNA: TGTGCCAGTAGTGCAGGGGGCCGTGGCTACACCTTC
CDR3: CASSAGGRGYTF

size: -
J: TRBJ2-3
V: TRBV7-8
D: TRBD2
DNA: TGTGCCAGCAGCCCGACTAGCGGGGGCCGGGTGCAGTATTTT
CDR3: CASSPTSGGRVQYF

size: -
J: TRBJ2-7
V: TRBV28
D: TRBD1
DNA: TGTGCCAGCAGCCCGGGACAGGGTCCCTACGAGCAGTACTTC
CDR3: CASSPGQGPYEQYF

size: -
J: TRBJ2-3
V: TRBV6-1
D: TRBD1
DNA: TGTGCCAGCAGTGAGATACTACAGGGGCCGCCAACAGATACGCAGTATTTT
CDR3: CASSEILQGPPTDTQYF

size: -
J: TRBJ2-2
V: TRBV5-1
D: TRBD2
DNA: TGCGCCAGCAGCCCGGGACTAACCCACACCGGGGAGCTGTTTTTT
CDR3: CASSPGLTHTGELFF

size: -
J: TRBJ2-7
V: TRBV29-1
D: -
DNA: TGCAGCGTTGGAGGAAGGCTGGCCTACGAGCAGTACTTC
CDR3: CSVGGRLAYEQYF

size: once
J: TRBJ2-2
V: TRBV27
D: -
DNA: TGTGCCAGCAGTTTAACTCGACAGATGAACACCGGGGAGCTGTTTTTT
CDR3: CASSLTRQMNTGELFF

size: -
J: TRBJ1-2
V: TRBV19
D: TRBD1
DNA: TGTGCCAGTAGTACCACCGGGACAGGCATCGCCTATGGCTACACCTTC
CDR3: CASSTTGTGIAYGYTF

size: -
J: TRBJ2-1
V: TRBV7-9
D: -
DNA: TGTGCCAGCAGCCCTACGATGGGGGGTTACAATGAGCAGTTCTTC
CDR3: CASSPTMGGYNEQFF